This T cell receptor (beta chain) was sequenced in a study of blood T cell repertoires in COVID-19. Study context: PBMCs, B-cell-depleted T cells, or T cells provided the cDNA or gDNA that made up the material.

Losses at the gene ends were 4 bases for V and 4 bases for J; bases not matched to a gene: 4. Germline CDR1 and CDR2: SGHNT and YENEEA. The CDR3 extends over 15 amino acids. Sequencing was performed with immunoSEQ multiplex PCR; in TCRdb, only in-frame clones are kept and a portion is missing. The table lists hundreds of thousands of clones, roughly 80% of them singletons. V is TRBV11-3 and J is TRBJ2-1; 10 bases are a match to TRBD2. The origin of this receptor is a woman aged 50 to 60 who had recovered from COVID-19. Sequencing used peripheral blood. In DNA, the CDR3 is TGTGCCAGCAGCTCCGGGACTAGCGATTACAATGAGCAGTTCTTC. Translating gives CASSSGTSDYNEQFF. The whole variable domain, remainder taken from reference TRBV11-3 and TRBJ2-1, is EAGVVQSPRYKIIEKKQPVAFWCNPISGHNTLYWYLQNLGQGPELLIRYENEEAVDDSQLPKDRFSAERLKGVDSTLKIQPAELGDSAVYLCASSSGTSDYNEQFFGPGTRLTVL.